This T cell receptor beta chain was identified during a study of T cell clonotyping in hematopoietic cell transplantation. The length of the CDR3 is 15 residues. The trim removed 6 bases at V and 7 bases at J, leaving 10 bases unmatched. Germline V gene lookup returns CDR1 LNHDA and CDR2 SQIVND (reference sequence). TCRdb keeps only in-frame clones here, not all; method: immunoSEQ multiplex PCR. The repertoire holds fewer than 25,000 clones, about 90% seen once, with about 4% in the top ten. Regarding time point: recipient sample about 28 days before transplant, after cytoreduction. The V call is TRBV19, the J call TRBJ1-4, with TRBD1 matching 8 bases. This sequence originates from a man between 18 and 35 years old with biphenotypic leukemia. Some clones in this sample may be carry-over from other donors' samples. Sequencing used peripheral blood mononuclear cells, obtained before stem cell transplant. Written as DNA, the CDR3 is TGTGCCAGTAGCGACCCGCAGGGGGCGGGTGAAAAACTGTTTTTT. This translates into CASSDPQGAGEKLFF.